This TCR beta chain stems from a study of shared T cell receptors in the human thymus. The data were produced by immunoSEQ multiplex PCR, yet TCRdb's version contains in-frame clones alone and is incomplete. The sample consists of about 660,000 clones, around 87% of them appearing once. This CDR3 is 13 amino acids long. Germline CDR1 LNHNV, CDR2 YYDKDF (reference sequence). V was cut by 0 bases and J by 11 bases, with 13 bases left in between. These data also featured in a second study, about human thymus T cells. As reported in that work: Donor material was obtained from healthy Finnish infants undergoing corrective surgery for congenital heart defects. Surgeons resected thymus tissue during corrective heart surgery. A high degree of thymic repertoire overlap among unrelated individuals was reported in related research.

The TCR originated in a boy younger than two with a congenital heart defect. Sequencing input: thymocytes. The chain joins TRBV15 to TRBJ2-5; D unclear. CDR3 residues: CATSRDLGRAQYF. The CDR3 bases are TGTGCCACCAGCAGAGATCTCGGTCGAGCGCAGTACTTC. Based on the CDR3 plus reference TRBV15 and TRBJ2-5, the full variable domain is DAMVIQNPRYQVTQFGKPVTLSCSQTLNHNVMYWYQQKSSQAPKLLFHYYDKDFNNEADTPDNFQSRRPNTSFCFLDIRSPGLGDTAMYLCATSRDLGRAQYFGPGTRLLVL.